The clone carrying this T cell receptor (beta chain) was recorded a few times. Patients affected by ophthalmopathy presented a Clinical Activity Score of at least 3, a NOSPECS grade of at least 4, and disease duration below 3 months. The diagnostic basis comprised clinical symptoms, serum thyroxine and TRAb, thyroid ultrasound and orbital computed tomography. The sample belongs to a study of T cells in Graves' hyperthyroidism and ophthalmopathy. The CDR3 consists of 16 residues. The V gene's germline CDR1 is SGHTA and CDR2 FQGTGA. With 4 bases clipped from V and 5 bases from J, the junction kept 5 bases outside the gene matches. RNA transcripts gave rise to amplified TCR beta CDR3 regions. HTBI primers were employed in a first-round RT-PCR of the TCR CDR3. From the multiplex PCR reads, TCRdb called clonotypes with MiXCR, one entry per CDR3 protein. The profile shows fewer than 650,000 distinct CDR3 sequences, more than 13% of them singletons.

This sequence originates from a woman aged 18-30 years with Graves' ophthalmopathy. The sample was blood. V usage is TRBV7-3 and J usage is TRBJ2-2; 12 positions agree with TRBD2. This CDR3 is CASSSTTSGRTGELFF. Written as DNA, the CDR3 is TGTGCCAGCAGCTCCACGACTAGCGGGAGAACCGGGGAGCTGTTTTTT.